This paragraph covers one T cell receptor beta chain sequence. These data are taken from a study of blood T cell repertoires in COVID-19. Study-level information: Donors in the United States, Italy and Spain gave samples during acute or convalescent COVID-19.

The V end was cut by 0 bases, the J end by 3 bases, with 9 bases between. The CDR3 consists of 14 residues. Measured with immunoSEQ multiplex PCR; TCRdb has only the in-frame clones, and not every one. The top ten hold over 1% of the sample, which has roughly 110,000 clones, over 80% seen once. The specimen sequenced was peripheral blood. The sequence derives from a woman aged 25 to 39 with acute or convalescent COVID-19. V and J are TRBV23-1 and TRBJ2-7, with D perhaps matching TRBD1 (5 bases). TRBV23-1 belongs to the ORF category, with a function that is uncertain. CDR3 loop: CASSQSVQGYEQYF. As DNA, the CDR3 is TGCGCCAGCAGTCAATCGGTCCAGGGCTACGAGCAGTACTTC.